What follows describes a single T cell receptor (beta chain). Its matching antigen is unknown. Within the ViraFEST assay, antigen-specific CD4+ T cells underwent expansion with viral peptide pools prior to sequencing. Following an approximately eleven-day culture, CD4+ T cells were purified. SARS-CoV-2 infected the person between March and December 2020, as confirmed by PCR. Either the BNT162b2 or mRNA-1273 vaccine was given to participants in two doses. The record originates from a study of vaccination effects on CD4 cells after COVID-19. Method: immunoSEQ multiplex PCR; TCRdb's copy keeps in-frame clones and lacks some. The table includes around 12,000 clones, around 73% detected once. The CDR3 has 15 residues. The junction had 3 bases not matched to a gene; V was cut back by 4 bases and J by 1 base. Germline V gene data show CDR1 as LNHDA and CDR2 as SQIVND (reference sequence).

Material: CD4+ T cells from PBMCs cultured with HCoV-NL63 spike peptides, obtained after COVID-19 vaccination. The chain carries TRBV19 and TRBJ2-3; TRBD1 matches 9 bases. The clonotype was recovered from a human donor who had a prior SARS-CoV-2 infection. The CDR3, as DNA: TGTGCCAGTAGTAGGACAGGGGTGGGCACAGATACGCAGTATTTT. Amino acid sequence: CASSRTGVGTDTQYF. The variable domain in full, completed from reference TRBV19 and TRBJ2-3, reads DGGITQSPKYLFRKEGQNVTLSCEQNLNHDAMYWYRQDPGQGLRLIYYSQIVNDFQKGDIAEGYSVSREKKESFPLTVTSAQKNPTAFYLCASSRTGVGTDTQYFGPGTRLTVL.